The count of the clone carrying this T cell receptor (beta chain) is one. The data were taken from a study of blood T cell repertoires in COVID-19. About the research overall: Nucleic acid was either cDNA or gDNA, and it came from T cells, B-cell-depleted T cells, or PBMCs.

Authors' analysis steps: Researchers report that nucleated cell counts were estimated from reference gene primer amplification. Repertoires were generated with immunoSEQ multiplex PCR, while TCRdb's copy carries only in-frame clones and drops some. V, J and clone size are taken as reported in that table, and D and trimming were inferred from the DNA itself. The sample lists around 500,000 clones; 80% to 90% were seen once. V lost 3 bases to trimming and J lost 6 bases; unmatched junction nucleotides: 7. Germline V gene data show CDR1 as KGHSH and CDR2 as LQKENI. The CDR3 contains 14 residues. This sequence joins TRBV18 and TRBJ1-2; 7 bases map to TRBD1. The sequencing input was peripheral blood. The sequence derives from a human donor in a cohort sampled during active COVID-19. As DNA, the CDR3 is TGTGCCAGCTCACCCTCGACAGGGATCGATGGCTACACCTTC. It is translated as CASSPSTGIDGYTF. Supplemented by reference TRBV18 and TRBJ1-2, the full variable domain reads NAGVMQNPRHLVRRRGQEARLRCSPMKGHSHVYWYRQLPEEGLKFMVYLQKENIIDESGMPKERFSAEFPKEGPSILRIQQVVRGDSAAYFCASSPSTGIDGYTFGSGTRLTVV.